Following are 20 T cell receptor beta chains from one sample sequenced in a study of shared clonotypes between healthy human individuals (dated by TCRdb to 2020 to 2021). The protocol used for the library was the immunoSEQ multiplex PCR assay. TCRdb's version of the immuneACCESS table is confined to in-frame rearrangements and falls short of the full clone set. An unresolved V gene accounts for under half of the shortfall where checked; the remainder is of unknown origin. In this sample the table shows some 1.4 million clones, around 97% of which occur a single time. Approximately 1.2% of the sample is in the top ten clones. Sequencing input: naive CD4+ T cells sorted from blood. Taken with the paper, the label for cell subset or site translates to: CD45RA+ positively selected. The receptors originated from a man in his thirties or forties in good health.

The chain recombines TRBV9 with TRBJ2-3; either TRBD1 or TRBD2 may fit D (5 bases each). The CDR3 extends over 13 amino acids. Germline V gene sequence: CDR1 SGDLS, CDR2 YYNGEE. V lost 4 bases and J lost 3, with 9 bases in between. The CDR3 region is CASSRGTTDTQYF. The CDR3 nucleotides are TGTGCCAGCAGCAGAGGGACGACAGATACGCAGTATTTT.

The V gene is TRBV7-9, the J gene TRBJ1-2, with D unresolved. CDR3 length equals 18 residues. V dropped 2 bases and J dropped 1 base, with 20 bases sitting between them. CDR1 SEHNR and CDR2 FQNEAQ come from the germline V gene (reference sequence). The CDR3 DNA sequence: TGTGCCAGCAGCTTACCCCCAAGGGCGCAGGCCGATAACTATGGCTACACCTTC. Protein sequence: CASSLPPRAQADNYGYTF. Looking up the rest from reference TRBV7-9 and TRBJ1-2 gives the full variable domain: DTGVSQNPRHKITKRGQNVTFRCDPISEHNRLYWYRQTLGQGPEFLTYFQNEAQLEKSRLLSDRFSAERPKGSFSTLEIQRTEQGDSAMYLCASSLPPRAQADNYGYTFGSGTRLTVV.

CDR3 sequence: CASSFPRSGTQETQYF. CDR3 sequence (DNA): TGTGCCAGCAGCTTCCCCCGAAGCGGGACTCAAGAGACCCAGTACTTC. The chain uses TRBV11-2 and TRBJ2-5; TRBD2 matches 7 bases. Per germline, CDR1 SGHAT and CDR2 FQNNGV. The length of the CDR3 is 16 residues. With 3 bases clipped from V and 2 bases from J, the junction kept 9 bases outside the gene matches.

The CDR3 sequence: CASSDRVSSYNEQFF. In DNA form, the CDR3 reads TGTGCCAGCAGTGACCGGGTTAGCAGCTATAATGAGCAGTTCTTC. J is TRBJ2-1 and V is TRBV6-4; D gene unclear. Germline loops: CDR1 MRHNA, CDR2 SNTAGT. Between the trimmed V and J ends, which lost 2 bases and 7 bases, there was a span of 15 bases. CDR3 size: 15 residues.

This clone was counted once. Other DNA sequences in the same sample also yield this CDR3. This sequence joins TRBV29-1 and TRBJ2-7; D may be TRBD2 (6 bases). V was clipped by 3 bases and J by 3 bases, with 9 bases between them. Germline CDR1 reads SQVTM; CDR2 reads ANQGSEA. CDR3 length: 12 residues. DNA for the CDR3: TGCAGCGTTGAGGGTAGCGGCTACGAGCAGTACTTC. Its translation is CSVEGSGYEQYF.

As regards this clone: The sample holds other DNA sequences that translate to the same CDR3. This sequence joins TRBV9 and TRBJ1-1; D gene uncertain. V shed 0 bases and J shed 3 bases, with 6 bases lying between them. CDR1 is SGDLS, CDR2 YYNGEE, per germline. This CDR3 region has 13 residues. The CDR3 nucleotides are TGTGCCAGCAGCGTAGGGGTGGACACTGAAGCTTTCTTT. This encodes CASSVGVDTEAFF.

J is TRBJ2-1 and V is TRBV7-9; D unresolved. The germline V gene has CDR1 SEHNR and CDR2 FQNEAQ (reference sequence). There are 14 residues in the CDR3. V lost 7 bases to trimming and J lost 5 bases, with 15 bases between them. The CDR3 sequence is CASNRADADNEQFF. In nucleotides, the CDR3 is TGTGCCAGCAACCGTGCGGACGCCGACAATGAGCAGTTCTTC.

This clone occurred once. The V and J genes are TRBV13 and TRBJ2-2; 9 bases align to TRBD1. This CDR3 is 16 amino acids long. Germline values: CDR1 PRHDT, CDR2 FYEKMQ (reference sequence). The V gene end was trimmed by 5 bases and the J gene end by 6 bases; junction bases not matched to a gene: 10. In nucleotides, the CDR3 is TGTGCCAGCAGCCCCGGGACAGGGAGCCTTTCCGGGGAGCTGTTTTTT. Translated, it gives CASSPGTGSLSGELFF.

The chain couples TRBV5-1 to TRBJ2-1; TRBD2 agrees at 9 bases. CDR1 and CDR2 (germline): SGHRS, YFSETQ. The CDR3 extends over 13 amino acids. V dropped 3 bases and J dropped 14; count of bases not matched to a gene: 9. CDR3 amino acids: CASSSVAGAGKFF. The CDR3 DNA sequence: TGCGCCAGCAGCTCGGTAGCGGGGGCTGGGAAGTTCTTC.

A note on this clone: Other nucleotide sequences in the sample specify the same CDR3. This chain joins TRBV6-5 and TRBJ2-7, with 10 bases identical to TRBD2. J gave up 5 bases and V 2 bases, and 3 bases lay outside the gene matches. Germline V gives CDR1 MNHEY, CDR2 SVGAGI. This CDR3 comprises 14 residues. The CDR3 nucleotides are TGTGCCAGCAGTTACCGGACTAGCGGAGACGAGCAGTACTTC. It encodes CASSYRTSGDEQYF.

This chain connects TRBV28 to TRBJ1-1, with TRBD1 as a possible D gene (5 bases). Germline CDR1 MDHEN, CDR2 SYDVKM. The V end was cut by 7 bases, the J end by 3 bases, with 12 bases between. The CDR3 loop spans 13 amino acids. As DNA, the CDR3 is TGTGCCAGCATCCTGCGGGGGGACACTGAAGCTTTCTTT. Protein: CASILRGDTEAFF.

The chain's CDR3 is CASSIPRGEAFF. CDR3 sequence (DNA): TGTGCCAGTAGTATTCCGCGTGGTGAAGCTTTCTTT. The chain links TRBV19 to TRBJ1-1; D is undetermined. CDR1 and CDR2 from the germline V gene are LNHDA and SQIVND (reference sequence). The CDR3 covers 12 residues. The V end was cut by 3 bases, the J end by 7 bases, with 9 bases between.

This clone showed up just once. The CDR3 coding sequence is TGTGCCAGCAGCCTGGACCCCGGCGGGCAGCCCCAGCATTTT. Translating it yields CASSLDPGGQPQHF. The J gene is TRBJ1-5, the V gene TRBV5-5, with no clear D. CDR3 length equals 14 residues. Germline V gene data show CDR1 as SGHKS and CDR2 as YYEKEE (reference sequence). Trimming stripped 4 bases from V and 7 bases from J, with 15 bases between.

The rearrangement uses TRBV2 and TRBJ2-1; TRBD1 aligns across 10 bases. The CDR3 loop spans 14 amino acids. The V segment lost 7 bases and the J segment 4 bases; nucleotides outside the gene matches: 4. Germline V lookup: CDR1 SNHLY, CDR2 FYNNEI. The CDR3 is CASKWDRGYNEQFF. The CDR3 coding sequence is TGTGCCAGCAAATGGGACAGGGGATACAATGAGCAGTTCTTC.

This rearrangement joins TRBV30 to TRBJ1-2, with D maybe TRBD1 (6 bases). The CDR3 runs to 13 residues. CDR1 and CDR2 (germline): GTSNPN, SVGIG (reference sequence). V was clipped by 4 bases and J by 4 bases, with 13 bases between them. This CDR3 reads CAWKKQGGYGYTF. In DNA, the CDR3 is TGTGCCTGGAAAAAACAGGGAGGCTATGGCTACACCTTC.

This clone was detected only once. This CDR3 is CASSPETAGSYEQYF. The CDR3 coding sequence is TGTGCCAGCTCACCCGAAACAGCCGGCTCCTACGAGCAGTACTTC. The rearrangement joins TRBV18 to TRBJ2-7; D not resolved. CDR1 and CDR2 from the germline V gene are KGHSH and LQKENI. V gave up 3 bases and J gave up 0 bases, with 12 bases separating them. The CDR3 covers 15 residues.

V is TRBV6-1 and J is TRBJ1-1; D not resolved. CDR1 and CDR2 from the germline V gene are MNHNS and SASEGT. Trimming cost V 6 bases and J 4 bases, with 15 bases left between them. This CDR3 contains 14 residues. The CDR3 sequence: CASRKPGGLTEAFF. CDR3 sequence (DNA): TGTGCCAGCAGAAAGCCCGGAGGGCTCACTGAAGCTTTCTTT.

The CDR3 loop reads CASSPTGTANTEAFF. DNA for the CDR3: TGCGCCAGCAGCCCCACCGGGACAGCGAACACTGAAGCTTTCTTT. This chain joins TRBV5-1 and TRBJ1-1, with 7 bases aligning to TRBD1. Germline V gene sequence: CDR1 SGHRS, CDR2 YFSETQ. V dropped 4 bases and J dropped 1; count of bases not matched to a gene: 7. The CDR3 totals 15 residues.

This chain connects TRBV6-6 to TRBJ2-7; no firm D call. Deletions cut 5 bases from V and 3 bases from J, with 17 bases between. Germline loops: CDR1 MNHNY, CDR2 SVGAGI (reference sequence). This CDR3 is built from 15 residues. The CDR3 reads CASSKRSGPGYEQYF. Here the CDR3 DNA reads TGTGCCAGCAGTAAAAGATCCGGGCCGGGCTACGAGCAGTACTTC.

The genes are TRBV7-3 and TRBJ2-2; TRBD2 might be the D (6 bases). The V gene lost 9 bases and the J gene lost 4 bases, with 15 bases spanning the gap. The CDR3 runs to 14 residues. Germline CDR1 is SGHTA and CDR2 is FQGTGA. CDR3 amino acids: CASRREPSTGELFF. The CDR3 DNA reads as TGTGCCAGTCGTCGGGAGCCGAGCACCGGGGAGCTGTTTTTT.